These 9 T cell receptor beta chains originate from one sample sequenced in a study of blood T cell repertoires in COVID-19. TCRdb keeps only in-frame clones here, not all; method: immunoSEQ multiplex PCR. The table has around 200,000 clones, around 80% seen once. The sequenced material came from peripheral blood. The receptors originated from a man aged 25 to 45 with active or convalescent COVID-19.

This chain uses TRBV6-1 with TRBJ1-6; TRBD1 aligns across 8 bases. CDR1 is MNHNS, CDR2 SASEGT, per germline. The V segment lost 3 bases and the J segment 9 bases; nucleotides outside the gene matches: 7. This CDR3 has 15 amino acids. This chain's CDR3 is CASSDGQGAGSPLHF. Here the CDR3 DNA reads TGTGCCAGCAGTGATGGGCAGGGGGCTGGTTCACCCCTCCACTTT.

In its sample, this clone was seen once. V usage is TRBV24-1 and J usage is TRBJ2-2; D gene ambiguous. This CDR3 comprises 16 residues. The V and J ends lost 4 bases and 1 base respectively, with 12 bases between them. Germline V gives CDR1 KGHDR, CDR2 SFDVKD. Written as DNA, the CDR3 is TGTGCCACCAGTGACGGAGAGGTGGTGAACACCGGGGAGCTGTTTTTT. Translated, it gives CATSDGEVVNTGELFF.

The chain joins TRBV9 to TRBJ1-6; TRBD1 is a possible D gene (5 bases). The ends were cut back, 0 bases at V and 11 bases at J, with 21 bases in the middle. This CDR3 is 17 amino acids long. Germline assignment: CDR1 SGDLS and CDR2 YYNGEE. The CDR3 DNA is TGTGCCAGCAGCGTAGCTACAGGTCTACTGGGGAAAACACCCCTCCACTTT. Its protein is CASSVATGLLGKTPLHF.

The chain combines TRBV4-1 with TRBJ1-1; TRBD1 is a possible D gene (5 bases). The length of the CDR3 is 14 residues. Germline CDR1 and CDR2: MGHRA and YSYEKL. The V gene lost 0 bases and the J gene lost 0 bases, with 5 bases spanning the gap. The CDR3 DNA sequence: TGCGCCAGCAGCCAAGAGGGGCTGAACACTGAAGCTTTCTTT. This translates into CASSQEGLNTEAFF.

The V gene is TRBV18, the J gene TRBJ2-3; maybe TRBD2 (6 bases). Germline V CDR1 and CDR2: KGHSH, LQKENI. Trimming pared 5 bases from V and 0 bases from J, leaving 12 bases between. This CDR3 contains 15 residues. CDR3 DNA sequence: TGTGCCAGCTCAATGTCGGGAGCAAGCACAGATACGCAGTATTTT. This translates into CASSMSGASTDTQYF.

This clone was recorded a few times. The rearrangement joins TRBV7-2 to TRBJ2-7; 11 bases match TRBD2. Germline V gene lookup returns CDR1 SGHTA and CDR2 FQGNSA. The ends lost 0 bases at V and 2 bases at J; junction bases unmatched: 6. The CDR3 has 17 residues. The CDR3 loop is CASSLAGTSGRAYEQYF. The CDR3 DNA follows: TGTGCCAGCAGCTTAGCAGGGACTAGCGGCAGAGCCTACGAGCAGTACTTC.

The chain is built from TRBV7-2 and TRBJ1-2; no reliable D call. This CDR3 region has 14 residues. Germline V lookup: CDR1 SGHTA, CDR2 FQGNSA. Between the trimmed V and J ends, which lost 1 base and 7 bases, there was a span of 13 bases. CDR3 bases: TGTGCCAGCAGCTTAGAAGCAGGAGGAGGTGGCTACACCTTC. Encoded protein: CASSLEAGGGGYTF.

The CDR3 coding sequence is TGTGCCACCAGTGGCCCCCCGGACAGGGTCGGCGGGGAGCTGTTTTTT. The encoded protein is CATSGPPDRVGGELFF. The chain combines TRBV24-1 with TRBJ2-2, with 8 nucleotides matching TRBD1. The CDR3 contains 16 residues. Germline V gene data show CDR1 as KGHDR and CDR2 as SFDVKD. Germline trimming cut 5 bases from V and 7 bases from J; bases unmatched to any gene: 11.

J is TRBJ1-5 and V is TRBV7-2; perhaps TRBD1 as D (5 bases). Germline-derived CDR1 and CDR2 are SGHTA and FQGNSA. Deletions cut 1 base from V and 1 base from J, with 8 bases between. This CDR3 contains 15 residues. The CDR3: CASSLEWGSNQPQHF. CDR3 DNA sequence: TGTGCCAGCAGCTTAGAGTGGGGCAGCAATCAGCCCCAGCATTTT.